One TCR beta chain is described in this entry. Antigen unknown. Losses at the gene ends were 2 bases for V and 0 bases for J; bases not matched to a gene: 6. The CDR3 loop spans 17 amino acids. These data come from a study of long-term antiretroviral therapy in people with HIV. Study-wide context: Initial samples were collected about a decade before the 2015 immediate-ART recommendation.

Cryopreserved PBMC samples of about 0.9-10 million cells were used for DNA extraction. Study-level findings and limits: Clones that had undergone expansion before ART dominated the repertoire at all time points. Post-ART, diversity grew, though it stayed under transplant donor control levels.

Sequencing relied on immunoSEQ assay v3.0, run at survey level. TCRdb's copy holds only in-frame clones and misses some; the assay was immunoSEQ multiplex PCR. The profile shows about 34,000 clones, roughly 84% of them singletons. The sample was unsorted PBMCs, taken roughly 2.9 years before starting antiretroviral therapy. This chain joins TRBV23-1 and TRBJ2-1; TRBD1 matches at 8 bases. TRBV23-1 is an ORF, with its function uncertain. The sequence came from a woman in her thirties with HIV. As DNA, the CDR3 is TGCGCCAGCAGTCAAGGACAGGGCTCTAGCTCCTACAATGAGCAGTTCTTC. This translates into CASSQGQGSSSYNEQFF.